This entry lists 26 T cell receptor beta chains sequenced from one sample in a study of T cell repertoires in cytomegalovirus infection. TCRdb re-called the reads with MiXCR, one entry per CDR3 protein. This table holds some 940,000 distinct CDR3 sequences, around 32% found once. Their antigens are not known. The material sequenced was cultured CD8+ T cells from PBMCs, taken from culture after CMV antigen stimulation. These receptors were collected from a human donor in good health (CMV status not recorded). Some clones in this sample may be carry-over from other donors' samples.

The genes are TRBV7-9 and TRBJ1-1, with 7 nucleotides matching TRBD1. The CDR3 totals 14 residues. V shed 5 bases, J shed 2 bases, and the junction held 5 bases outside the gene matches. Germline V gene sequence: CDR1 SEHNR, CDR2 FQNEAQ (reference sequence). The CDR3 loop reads CASSADRYNTEAFF. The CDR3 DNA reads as TGTGCCAGCAGCGCGGACAGGTATAACACTGAAGCTTTCTTT.

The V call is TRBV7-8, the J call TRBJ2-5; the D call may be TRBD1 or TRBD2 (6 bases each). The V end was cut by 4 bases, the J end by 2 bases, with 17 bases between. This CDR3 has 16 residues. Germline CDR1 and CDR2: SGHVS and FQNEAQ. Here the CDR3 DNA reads TGTGCCAGCAGCTGGAGACCGGGGGCCTTACAAGAGACCCAGTACTTC. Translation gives CASSWRPGALQETQYF.

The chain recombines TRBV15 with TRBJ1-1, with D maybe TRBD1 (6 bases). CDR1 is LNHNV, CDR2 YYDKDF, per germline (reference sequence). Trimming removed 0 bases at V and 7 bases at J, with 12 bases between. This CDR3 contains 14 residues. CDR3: CATSRDLGALEAFF. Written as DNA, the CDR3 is TGTGCCACCAGCAGAGATCTGGGGGCCCTTGAAGCTTTCTTT. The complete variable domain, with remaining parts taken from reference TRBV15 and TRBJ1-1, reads DAMVIQNPRYQVTQFGKPVTLSCSQTLNHNVMYWYQQKSSQAPKLLFHYYDKDFNNEADTPDNFQSRRPNTSFCFLDIRSPGLGDTAMYLCATSRDLGALEAFFGQGTRLTVV.

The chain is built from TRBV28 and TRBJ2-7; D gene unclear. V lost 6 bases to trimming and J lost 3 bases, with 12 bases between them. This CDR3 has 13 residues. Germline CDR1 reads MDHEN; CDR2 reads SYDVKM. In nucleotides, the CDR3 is TGTGCCAGCAGCGCAGTACGAAACTACGAGCAGTACGTC. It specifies CASSAVRNYEQYV.

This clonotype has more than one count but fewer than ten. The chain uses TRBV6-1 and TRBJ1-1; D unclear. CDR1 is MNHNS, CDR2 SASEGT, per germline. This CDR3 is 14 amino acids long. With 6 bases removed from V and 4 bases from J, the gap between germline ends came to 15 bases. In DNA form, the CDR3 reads TGTGCCAGCAGAACGCCGGACCCGAGCACTGAAGCTTTCTTT. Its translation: CASRTPDPSTEAFF.

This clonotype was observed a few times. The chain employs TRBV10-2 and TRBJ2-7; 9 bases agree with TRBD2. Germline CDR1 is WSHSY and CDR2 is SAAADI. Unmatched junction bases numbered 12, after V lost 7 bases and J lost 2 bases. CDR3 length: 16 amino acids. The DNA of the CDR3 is TGCGCCAGCAAAGAGCTAGCGGGGCCTAAGACCTACGAGCAGTACTTC. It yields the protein CASKELAGPKTYEQYF.

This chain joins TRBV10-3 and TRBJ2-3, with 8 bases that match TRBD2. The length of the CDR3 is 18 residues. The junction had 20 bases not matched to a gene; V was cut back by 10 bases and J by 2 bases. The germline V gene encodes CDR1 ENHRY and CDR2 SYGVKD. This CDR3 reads CATLMPARSGGYTDTQYF. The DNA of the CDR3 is TGTGCCACACTAATGCCTGCTAGGAGCGGGGGATACACAGATACGCAGTATTTT.

As DNA, the CDR3 is TGTGCCAGCAGCTTGGGCCACGGGACAGGGGACTACGAGCAGTACTTC. Its translation is CASSLGHGTGDYEQYF. J is TRBJ2-7 and V is TRBV5-6; 10 bases fit TRBD1. The ends lost 0 bases at V and 3 bases at J; junction bases unmatched: 6. The CDR3 is 16 amino acids. The V gene's germline CDR1 is SGHDT and CDR2 YYEEEE.

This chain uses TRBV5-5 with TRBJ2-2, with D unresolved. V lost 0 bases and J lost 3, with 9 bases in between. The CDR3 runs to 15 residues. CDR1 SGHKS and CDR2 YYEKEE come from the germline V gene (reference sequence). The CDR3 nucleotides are TGTGCCAGCAGCTTGGTACATGGCTACACCGGGGAGCTGTTTTTT. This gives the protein CASSLVHGYTGELFF.

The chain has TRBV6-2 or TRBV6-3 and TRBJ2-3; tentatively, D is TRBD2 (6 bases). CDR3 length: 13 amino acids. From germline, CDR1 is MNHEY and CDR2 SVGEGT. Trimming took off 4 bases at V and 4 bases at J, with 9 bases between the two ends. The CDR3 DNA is TGTGCCAGCAGTTTGGGACTTCCAGATACGCAGTATTTT. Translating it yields CASSLGLPDTQYF.

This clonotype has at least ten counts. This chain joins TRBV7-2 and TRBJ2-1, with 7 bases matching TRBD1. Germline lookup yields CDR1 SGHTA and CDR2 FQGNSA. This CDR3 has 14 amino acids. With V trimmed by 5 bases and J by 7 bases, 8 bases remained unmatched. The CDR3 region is CASSTSIQGNEQFF. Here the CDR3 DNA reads TGTGCCAGCAGCACGAGTATACAGGGGAATGAGCAGTTCTTC.

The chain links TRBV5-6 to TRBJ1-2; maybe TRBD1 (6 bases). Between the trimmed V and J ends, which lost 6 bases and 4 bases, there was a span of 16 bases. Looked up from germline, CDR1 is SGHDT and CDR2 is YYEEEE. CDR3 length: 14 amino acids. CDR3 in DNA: TGTGCCAGCATCGAGGGGGGGGCCGGCTATGGCTACACCTTC. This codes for CASIEGGAGYGYTF. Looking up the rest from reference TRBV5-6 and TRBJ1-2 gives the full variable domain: DAGVTQSPTHLIKTRGQQVTLRCSPKSGHDTVSWYQQALGQGPQFIFQYYEEEERQRGNFPDRFSGHQFPNYSSELNVNALLLGDSALYLCASIEGGAGYGYTFGSGTRLTVV.

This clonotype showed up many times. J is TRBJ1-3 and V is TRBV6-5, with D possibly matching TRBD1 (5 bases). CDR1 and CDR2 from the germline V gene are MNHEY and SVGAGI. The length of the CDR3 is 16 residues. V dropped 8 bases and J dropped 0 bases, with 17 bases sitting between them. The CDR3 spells CASRGFDRHSGNTIYF. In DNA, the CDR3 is TGTGCCAGCCGAGGCTTCGACAGACACTCTGGAAACACCATATATTTT.

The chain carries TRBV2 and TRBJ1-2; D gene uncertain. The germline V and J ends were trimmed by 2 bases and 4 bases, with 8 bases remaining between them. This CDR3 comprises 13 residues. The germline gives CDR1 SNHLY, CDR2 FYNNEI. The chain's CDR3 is CASSELDFYGYTF. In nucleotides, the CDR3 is TGTGCCAGCAGTGAACTGGATTTCTATGGCTACACCTTC.

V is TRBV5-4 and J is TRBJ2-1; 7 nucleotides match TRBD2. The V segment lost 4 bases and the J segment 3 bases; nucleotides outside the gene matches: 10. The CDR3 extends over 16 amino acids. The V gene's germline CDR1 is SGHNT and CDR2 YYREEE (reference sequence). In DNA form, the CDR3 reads TGTGCCAGCAGCGAGATATACCGGGACTACTACAATGAGCAGTTCTTC. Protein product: CASSEIYRDYYNEQFF.

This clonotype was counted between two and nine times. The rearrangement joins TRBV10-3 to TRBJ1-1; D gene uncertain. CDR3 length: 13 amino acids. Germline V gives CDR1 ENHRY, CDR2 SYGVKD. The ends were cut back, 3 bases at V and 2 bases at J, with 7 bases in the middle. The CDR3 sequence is CAISDYQNTEAFF. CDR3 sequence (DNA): TGTGCCATCAGTGATTACCAAAACACTGAAGCTTTCTTT.

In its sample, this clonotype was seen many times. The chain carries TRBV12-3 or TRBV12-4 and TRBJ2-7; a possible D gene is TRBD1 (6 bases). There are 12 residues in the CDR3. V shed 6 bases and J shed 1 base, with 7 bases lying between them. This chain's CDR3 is CASSRGSYEQYV. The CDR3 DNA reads TGTGCCAGCAGCAGGGGTTCCTACGAGCAGTACGTC.

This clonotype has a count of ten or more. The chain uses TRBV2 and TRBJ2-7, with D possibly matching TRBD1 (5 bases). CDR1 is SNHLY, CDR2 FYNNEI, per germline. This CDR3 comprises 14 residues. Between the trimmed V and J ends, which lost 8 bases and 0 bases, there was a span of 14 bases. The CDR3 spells CASLDHRSSYEQYF. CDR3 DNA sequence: TGTGCCAGCTTGGATCACAGGAGCTCCTACGAGCAGTACTTC.

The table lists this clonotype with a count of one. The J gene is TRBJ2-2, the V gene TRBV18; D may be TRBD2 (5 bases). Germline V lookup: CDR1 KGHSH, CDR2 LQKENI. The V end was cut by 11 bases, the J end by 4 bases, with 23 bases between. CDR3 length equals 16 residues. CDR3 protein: CAAAAMTGWSTGELFF. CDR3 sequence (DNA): TGTGCCGCCGCAGCGATGACGGGGTGGAGCACCGGGGAGCTGTTTTTT.

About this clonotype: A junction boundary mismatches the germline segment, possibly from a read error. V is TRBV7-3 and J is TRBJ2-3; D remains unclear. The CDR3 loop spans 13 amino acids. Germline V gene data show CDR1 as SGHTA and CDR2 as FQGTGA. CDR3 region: CVSSLTLSDTQYF. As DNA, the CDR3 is TGTGTCAGCAGCTTAACGTTGTCAGATACGCAGTATTTT.

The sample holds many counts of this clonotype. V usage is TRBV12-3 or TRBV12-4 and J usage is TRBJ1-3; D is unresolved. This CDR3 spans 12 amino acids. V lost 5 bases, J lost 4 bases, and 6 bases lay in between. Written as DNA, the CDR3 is TGTGCCAGCAGTATGACAGGAAACACCATATATTTT. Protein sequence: CASSMTGNTIYF.

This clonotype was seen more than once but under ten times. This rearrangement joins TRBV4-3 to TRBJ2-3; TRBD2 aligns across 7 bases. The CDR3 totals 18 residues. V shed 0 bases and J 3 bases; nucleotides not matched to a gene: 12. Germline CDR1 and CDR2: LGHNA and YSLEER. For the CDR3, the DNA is TGCGCCAGCAGCCAAGACCCCGTTGGCGGGGGAAATACAGATACGCAGTATTTT. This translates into CASSQDPVGGGNTDTQYF.

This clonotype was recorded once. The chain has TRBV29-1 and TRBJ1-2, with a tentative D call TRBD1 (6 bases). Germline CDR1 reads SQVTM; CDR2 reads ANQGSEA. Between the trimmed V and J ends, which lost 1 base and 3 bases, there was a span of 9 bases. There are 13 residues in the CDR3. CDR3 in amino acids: CSVEVQGYYGYTF. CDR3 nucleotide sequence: TGCAGCGTTGAAGTACAGGGCTACTATGGCTACACCTTC.

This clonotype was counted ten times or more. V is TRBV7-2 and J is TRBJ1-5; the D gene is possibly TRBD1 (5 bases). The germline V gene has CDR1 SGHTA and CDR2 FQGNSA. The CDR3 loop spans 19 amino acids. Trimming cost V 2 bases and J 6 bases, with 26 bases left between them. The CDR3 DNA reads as TGTGCCAGCAGCTTAAGTGGGCAGGGTAGCTATTGGGGTCCTCAGCCCCAGCATTTT. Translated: CASSLSGQGSYWGPQPQHF. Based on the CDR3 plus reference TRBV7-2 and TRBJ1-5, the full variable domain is GAGVSQSPSNKVTEKGKDVELRCDPISGHTALYWYRQSLGQGLEFLIYFQGNSAPDKSGLPSDRFSAERTGGSVSTLTIQRTQQEDSAVYLCASSLSGQGSYWGPQPQHFGDGTRLSIL.

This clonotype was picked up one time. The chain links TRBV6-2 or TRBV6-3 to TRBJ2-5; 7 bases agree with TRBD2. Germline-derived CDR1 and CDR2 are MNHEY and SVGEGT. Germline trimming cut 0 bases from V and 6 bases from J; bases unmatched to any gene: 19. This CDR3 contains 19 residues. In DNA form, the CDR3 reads TGTGCCAGCAGTTACTCTGGAGCCCCATACCGGGACTATCAAAAGACCCAGTACTTC. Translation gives CASSYSGAPYRDYQKTQYF.

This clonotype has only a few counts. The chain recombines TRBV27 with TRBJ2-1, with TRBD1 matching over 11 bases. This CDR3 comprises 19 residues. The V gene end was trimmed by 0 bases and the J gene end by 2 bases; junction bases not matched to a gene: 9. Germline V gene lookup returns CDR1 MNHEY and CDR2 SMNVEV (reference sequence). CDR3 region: CASSLSSGGTGGPYNEQFF. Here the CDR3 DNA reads TGTGCCAGCAGTTTATCGAGCGGGGGGACAGGGGGACCCTACAATGAGCAGTTCTTC.